Each of the 24 T cell receptor beta chains below was sequenced from the same sample in a study of post-analysis software for immune sequencing data. Study conclusions and caveats: TRBV5-6, TRBV5-1 and TRBV20-1 belonged to a set of a few TRBV segments that were more frequent in patients than controls.

Unique molecular identifiers were built into the TCR beta cDNA libraries. TCRdb recomputed calls from the PCR reads with MiXCR, one row per CDR3 protein. The data show about 770,000 distinct CDR3 sequences, roughly 50% seen once. These receptors' targets are unknown. Sequenced material: blood. These receptors all come from a girl aged 10 to 17 with multiple sclerosis.

V usage is TRBV20-1 and J usage is TRBJ2-3, with TRBD2 matching over 12 bases. There are 15 residues in the CDR3. Germline V gives CDR1 DFQATT, CDR2 SNEGSKA (reference sequence). The junction had 5 bases not matched to a gene; V was cut back by 5 bases and J by 2 bases. The DNA of the CDR3 is TGCAGTGCTTTTCGACTAGCGGGAGACACAGATACGCAGTATTTT. Residues: CSAFRLAGDTDTQYF.

V usage is TRBV6-5 and J usage is TRBJ2-7, with D possibly matching TRBD2 (6 bases). Germline CDR1 is MNHEY and CDR2 is SVGAGI. This CDR3 has 11 amino acids. Trimming pared 6 bases from V and 8 bases from J, leaving 11 bases between. CDR3 protein: CASRDYGKQYF. CDR3 sequence (DNA): TGTGCCAGCAGGGACTACGGGAAGCAGTACTTC.

There are a few counts of this clonotype. CDR3 in DNA: TGTGCCAGCAGTCTTCACGCGGAGCCCCCCTACGAGCAGTACTTC. Its translation is CASSLHAEPPYEQYF. The chain is built from TRBV27 and TRBJ2-7, with D unclear. This CDR3 has 15 amino acids. The V gene's germline CDR1 is MNHEY and CDR2 SMNVEV (reference sequence). V lost 5 bases and J lost 2, with 16 bases in between.

This clonotype was counted a single time. The J gene is TRBJ2-3, the V gene TRBV29-1; D may be TRBD2 (6 bases). Germline values: CDR1 SQVTM, CDR2 ANQGSEA. V lost 8 bases and J lost 6, with 24 bases in between. The CDR3 consists of 15 residues. CDR3 amino acids: CSIAISGTQVDTQYF. CDR3 in DNA: TGCAGCATTGCCATCTCCGGGACTCAGGTTGATACGCAGTATTTT.

The V gene is TRBV6-5, the J gene TRBJ2-4; D unclear. The CDR3 covers 15 residues. Germline V gives CDR1 MNHEY, CDR2 SVGAGI. V lost 0 bases and J 2 bases, leaving 8 bases between the germline ends. The CDR3 is CASSYSFPTKNIQYF. The CDR3 nucleotides read TGTGCCAGCAGTTACTCGTTCCCTACCAAAAACATTCAGTACTTC.

The chain is built from TRBV28 and TRBJ1-2, with D perhaps matching TRBD1 (5 bases). CDR1 and CDR2 from the germline V gene are MDHEN and SYDVKM. There are 11 residues in the CDR3. The V gene lost 7 bases and the J gene lost 7 bases, with 10 bases spanning the gap. The CDR3 nucleotides read TGTGCCAGCACCCCTGGGGCTGGCTACACCTTC. This translates into CASTPGAGYTF.

The chain employs TRBV12-3 or TRBV12-4 and TRBJ2-7; D might be TRBD2 (6 bases). The V end was cut by 5 bases, the J end by 3 bases, with 23 bases between. The length of the CDR3 is 17 residues. CDR3 amino acids: CASSPGVGGPRGYEQYF. DNA for the CDR3: TGTGCCAGCAGTCCGGGGGTAGGCGGGCCTCGGGGCTACGAGCAGTACTTC.

CDR3 sequence: CASSHGQGAKNEQFF. In nucleotides, the CDR3 is TGTGCCAGCAGCCACGGACAGGGGGCGAAAAATGAGCAGTTCTTC. V is TRBV3-1 and J is TRBJ2-1, with 11 positions matching TRBD1. CDR1 is LGHDT and CDR2 is YNNKEL in the germline V gene (reference sequence). The CDR3 is 15 amino acids. Germline trimming cut 3 bases from V and 7 bases from J; bases unmatched to any gene: 5.

The V and J genes are TRBV5-5 and TRBJ2-5; no firm D call. The CDR3 is 15 amino acids. Germline values: CDR1 SGHKS, CDR2 YYEKEE (reference sequence). The ends were cut back, 0 bases at V and 1 base at J, with 10 bases in the middle. Here the CDR3 DNA reads TGTGCCAGCAGCTTGGTTGACGGTGCCCAAGAGACCCAGTACTTC. It translates to CASSLVDGAQETQYF.

This clonotype occurred a few times. This rearrangement joins TRBV9 to TRBJ2-5; D gene ambiguous. The DNA end is a closer match to TRBJ2-7, so the J assignment may be wrong. The CDR3 has 16 amino acids. Per germline, CDR1 SGDLS and CDR2 YYNGEE. The CDR3 loop is CASSVVASTVPYEQYF. The CDR3 DNA reads as TGTGCCAGCAGCGTAGTTGCCTCTACAGTCCCCTACGAGCAGTACTTC.

This clonotype came up a few times. The chain combines TRBV20-1 with TRBJ2-7; maybe TRBD2 (6 bases). The CDR3 loop spans 14 amino acids. Looked up from germline, CDR1 is DFQATT and CDR2 is SNEGSKA (reference sequence). V gave up 6 bases and J gave up 0 bases, with 15 bases separating them. CDR3 DNA: TGCAGTGCCCTAGTCCTAGCGAGCTCCTACGAGCAGTACTTC. Amino acid sequence: CSALVLASSYEQYF.

This rearrangement joins TRBV4-3 to TRBJ2-5; 8 nucleotides match TRBD1. The J call could be wrong; TRBJ2-7 is a better fit for the DNA end. The CDR3 consists of 16 residues. Germline V gives CDR1 LGHNA, CDR2 YSLEER. The chain's CDR3 is CASSQAAGRGPNEQYF. The CDR3 nucleotides read TGCGCCAGCAGCCAAGCGGCCGGCAGGGGGCCCAACGAGCAGTACTTC.

The chain combines TRBV3-1 with TRBJ2-1; TRBD2 agrees at 10 bases. Germline V gene lookup returns CDR1 LGHDT and CDR2 YNNKEL (reference sequence). This CDR3 contains 17 residues. Unmatched junction bases numbered 8, after V lost 0 bases and J lost 6 bases. The CDR3 here is CASSQEGLAGVGNEQFF. The CDR3 DNA sequence: TGTGCCAGCAGCCAAGAGGGGCTAGCGGGAGTTGGCAATGAGCAGTTCTTC.

V and J are TRBV15 and TRBJ2-7, with D tentatively TRBD2 (5 bases). The CDR3 consists of 14 residues. CDR1 is LNHNV, CDR2 YYDKDF, per germline (reference sequence). The V gene lost 4 bases and the J gene lost 5 bases, with 15 bases spanning the gap. The CDR3 loop reads CATSNPSMEDEQYF. As DNA, the CDR3 is TGTGCCACCAGCAACCCCAGTATGGAGGACGAGCAGTACTTC.

The gene calls are TRBV6-5 and TRBJ2-2, with D unresolved. Germline-derived CDR1 and CDR2 are MNHEY and SVGAGI. This CDR3 is 15 amino acids long. Trimming pared 2 bases from V and 2 bases from J, leaving 9 bases between. The CDR3 sequence: CASSYRPINTGELFF. CDR3 DNA sequence: TGTGCCAGCAGTTACCGCCCTATTAACACCGGGGAGCTGTTTTTT.

This clonotype was counted between two and nine times. The rearrangement uses TRBV6-5 and TRBJ2-7, with D possibly matching TRBD1 (8 bases). The germline V gene has CDR1 MNHEY and CDR2 SVGAGI. The CDR3 length is 15 residues. Trimming shortened V by 6 bases and J by 1 base, and 16 bases separated the two germline ends. CDR3 in amino acids: CASSITGGGSYEQYF. The CDR3 DNA reads TGTGCCAGCAGCATAACAGGGGGAGGGTCCTACGAGCAGTACTTC.

The chain joins TRBV7-8 to TRBJ2-1, with TRBD2 matching over 12 bases. The CDR3 has 17 residues. V was pared by 5 bases and J by 4 bases, with 9 bases of the junction left unmatched. Germline V gives CDR1 SGHVS, CDR2 FQNEAQ. CDR3 protein: CASSLRLAGVRYNEQFF. The DNA of the CDR3 is TGTGCCAGCAGCCTCAGACTAGCGGGAGTGCGGTACAATGAGCAGTTCTTC.

This clonotype was found a few times. The junction and the germline gene differ at one end; a read error may be behind it. V is TRBV20-1 and J is TRBJ2-3; TRBD2 matches at 9 bases. Germline CDR1 reads DFQATT; CDR2 reads SNEGSKA (reference sequence). The CDR3 totals 14 residues. The CDR3: CGAGGWANTDTQYF. DNA for the CDR3: TGCGGTGCGGGGGGGTGGGCCAACACAGATACGCAGTATTTT.

This clonotype showed up just a few times. The chain employs TRBV12-3 or TRBV12-4 and TRBJ1-5; a weak D match, TRBD1 (6 bases). Trimming pared 8 bases from V and 10 bases from J, leaving 21 bases between. The CDR3 loop spans 14 amino acids. The CDR3 nucleotides are TGTGCCAGCCCTGGACAGTCCGAAATAAATCCCCAGCATTTT. The encoded protein is CASPGQSEINPQHF.

This rearrangement joins TRBV5-4 to TRBJ1-6; D may be TRBD1 (5 bases). The germline V gene encodes CDR1 SGHNT and CDR2 YYREEE (reference sequence). This CDR3 comprises 16 residues. V lost 0 bases and J lost 8, with 15 bases in between. In nucleotides, the CDR3 is TGTGCCAGCAGCTTGGCCCCGGGGGTAGTGGATTCACCCCTCCACTTT. Translating it yields CASSLAPGVVDSPLHF. The complete variable domain, with remaining parts taken from reference TRBV5-4 and TRBJ1-6, reads ETGVTQSPTHLIKTRGQQVTLRCSSQSGHNTVSWYQQALGQGPQFIFQYYREEENGRGNFPPRFSGLQFPNYSSELNVNALELDDSALYLCASSLAPGVVDSPLHFGNGTRLTVT.

This rearrangement joins TRBV12-3 or TRBV12-4 to TRBJ2-7; D might be TRBD2 (5 bases). The CDR3 contains 14 residues. Trimming shortened V by 3 bases and J by 3 bases, and 12 bases separated the two germline ends. The CDR3 protein is CASSLRELGYEQYF. DNA of the CDR3: TGTGCCAGCAGTTTGAGGGAACTGGGCTACGAGCAGTACTTC.

The V and J genes are TRBV4-3 and TRBJ1-1, with D perhaps matching TRBD1 (5 bases). CDR3 size: 16 residues. Trimming pared 0 bases from V and 6 bases from J, leaving 17 bases between. Per germline, CDR1 LGHNA and CDR2 YSLEER. Here the CDR3 reads CASSQDWSRIGAEAFF. The CDR3 nucleotides read TGCGCCAGCAGCCAAGATTGGTCCAGAATAGGGGCTGAAGCTTTCTTT.

This clonotype was recorded a few times. The chain links TRBV6-2 or TRBV6-3 to TRBJ2-7; 8 bases agree with TRBD2. Germline trimming cut 4 bases from V and 3 bases from J; bases unmatched to any gene: 14. Germline lookup yields CDR1 MNHEY and CDR2 SVGEGT. The CDR3 loop spans 17 amino acids. For the CDR3, the DNA is TGTGCCAGCAGTTCTCTCGGCCTGGGCGGGAGGCACTACGAGCAGTACTTC. It translates to CASSSLGLGGRHYEQYF.

The chain joins TRBV20-1 to TRBJ2-5; TRBD2 matches at 10 bases. The DNA matches TRBJ2-7 better at its end, which makes the J call doubtful. The CDR3 runs 14 residues. The germline gives CDR1 DFQATT, CDR2 SNEGSKA (reference sequence). The CDR3 DNA sequence: TGCAGTCCTCCGCCGCGACTAGCGGGCTACGAGCAGTACTTC. Encoded protein: CSPPPRLAGYEQYF.